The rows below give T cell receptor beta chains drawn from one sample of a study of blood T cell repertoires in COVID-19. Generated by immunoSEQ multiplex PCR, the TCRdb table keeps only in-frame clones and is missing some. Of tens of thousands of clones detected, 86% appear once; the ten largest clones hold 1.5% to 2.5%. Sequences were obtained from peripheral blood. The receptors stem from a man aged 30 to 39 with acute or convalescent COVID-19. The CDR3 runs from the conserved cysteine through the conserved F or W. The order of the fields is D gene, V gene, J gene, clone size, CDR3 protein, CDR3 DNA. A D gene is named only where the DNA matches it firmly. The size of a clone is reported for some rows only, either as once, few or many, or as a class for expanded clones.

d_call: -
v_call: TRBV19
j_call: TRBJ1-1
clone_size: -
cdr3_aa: CASRNNLQGNTEAFF
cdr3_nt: TGTGCCAGTAGGAATAACCTACAGGGAAACACTGAAGCTTTCTTT

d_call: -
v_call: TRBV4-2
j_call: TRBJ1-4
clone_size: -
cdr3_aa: CASSQDPDRLYEKLFF
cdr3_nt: TGTGCCAGCAGCCAAGATCCTGACAGGCTTTATGAAAAACTGTTTTTT

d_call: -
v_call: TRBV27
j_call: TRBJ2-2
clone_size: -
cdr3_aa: CASSFGGNTGELFF
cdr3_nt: TGTGCCAGCAGTTTTGGCGGGAACACCGGGGAGCTGTTTTTT

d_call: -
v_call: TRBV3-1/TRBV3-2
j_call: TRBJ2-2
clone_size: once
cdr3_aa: CASSHGTNTGELFF
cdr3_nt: TGTGCCAGCAGCCACGGGACGAACACCGGGGAGCTGTTTTTT

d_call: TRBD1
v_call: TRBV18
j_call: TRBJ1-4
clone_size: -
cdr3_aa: CASSPGLTGTNEKLFF
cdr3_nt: TGTGCCAGCTCACCAGGACTGACAGGGACGAATGAAAAACTGTTTTTT

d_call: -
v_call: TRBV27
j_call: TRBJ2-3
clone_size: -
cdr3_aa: CASRPTGTDTQYF
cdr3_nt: TGTGCCAGCAGACCGACAGGCACAGATACGCAGTATTTT

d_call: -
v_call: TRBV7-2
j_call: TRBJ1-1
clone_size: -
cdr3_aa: CASSLRSGMNTEAFF
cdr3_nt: TGTGCCAGCAGCTTAAGGTCAGGGATGAACACTGAAGCTTTCTTT

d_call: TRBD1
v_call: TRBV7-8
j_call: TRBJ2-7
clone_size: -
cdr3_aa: CASSLRDRASYEQYF
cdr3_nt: TGTGCCAGCAGCCTCCGGGACAGGGCCTCCTACGAGCAGTACTTC

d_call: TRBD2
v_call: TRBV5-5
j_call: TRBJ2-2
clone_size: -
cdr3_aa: CASSFNPQGGGNTGELFF
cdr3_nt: TGTGCCAGCAGCTTCAATCCCCAGGGCGGGGGAAACACCGGGGAGCTGTTTTTT

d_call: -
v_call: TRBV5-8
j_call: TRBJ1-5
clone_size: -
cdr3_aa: CASSLGRAVNQPQHF
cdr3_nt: TGTGCCAGCAGCTTAGGCAGGGCCGTCAATCAGCCCCAGCATTTT

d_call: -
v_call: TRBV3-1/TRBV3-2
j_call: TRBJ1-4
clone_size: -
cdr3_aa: CASSPNPPRPGTTTNEKLFF
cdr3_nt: TGTGCCAGCAGCCCCAACCCCCCACGCCCGGGAACCACAACTAATGAAAAACTGTTTTTT

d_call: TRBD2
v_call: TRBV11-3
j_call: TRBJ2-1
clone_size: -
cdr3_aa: CASSLSGGTNEQFF
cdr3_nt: TGTGCCAGCAGCTTGAGCGGGGGCACCAACGAGCAGTTCTTC

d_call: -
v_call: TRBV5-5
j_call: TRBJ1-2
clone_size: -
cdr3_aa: CASSSPEEPGYTF
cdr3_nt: TGTGCCAGCAGCTCCCCGGAGGAGCCTGGCTACACCTTC

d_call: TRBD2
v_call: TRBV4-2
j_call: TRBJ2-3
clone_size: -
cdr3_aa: CASSQDKGMQREGDTQYF
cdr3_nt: TGTGCCAGCAGCCAAGATAAGGGGATGCAGCGGGAGGGGGATACGCAGTATTTT

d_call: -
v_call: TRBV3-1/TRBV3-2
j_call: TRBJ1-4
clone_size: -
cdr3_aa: CASRTGANEKLFF
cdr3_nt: TGTGCCAGCAGGACAGGTGCGAATGAAAAACTGTTTTTT

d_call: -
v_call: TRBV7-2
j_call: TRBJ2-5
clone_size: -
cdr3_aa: CASSRQVPETQYF
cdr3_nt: TGTGCCAGCAGTCGACAGGTCCCAGAGACCCAGTACTTC

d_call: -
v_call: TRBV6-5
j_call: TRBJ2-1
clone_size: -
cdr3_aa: CASSHIRGSYNEQFF
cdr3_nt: TGTGCCAGCAGTCACATCAGGGGCTCCTACAATGAGCAGTTCTTC

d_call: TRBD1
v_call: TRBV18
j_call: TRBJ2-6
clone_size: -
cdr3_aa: CASSRDRDRAGANVLTF
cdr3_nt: TGTGCCAGCTCACGGGACAGGGATCGAGCGGGGGCCAACGTCCTGACTTTC

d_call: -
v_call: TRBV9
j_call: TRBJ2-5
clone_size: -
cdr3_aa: CASSVSGTGQETQYF
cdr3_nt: TGTGCCAGCAGCGTATCCGGAACGGGGCAAGAGACCCAGTACTTC

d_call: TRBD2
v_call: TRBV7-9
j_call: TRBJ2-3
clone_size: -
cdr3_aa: CASSRRTSGVTDTQYF
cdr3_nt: TGTGCCAGCAGCCGTCGGACTAGCGGGGTCACAGATACGCAGTATTTT

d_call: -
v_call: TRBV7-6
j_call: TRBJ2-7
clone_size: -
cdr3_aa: CASREGPEREQYF
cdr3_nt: TGTGCCAGCAGGGAGGGACCGGAAAGGGAGCAGTACTTC

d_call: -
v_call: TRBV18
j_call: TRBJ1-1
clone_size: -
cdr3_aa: CASSPGGMTAEAFF
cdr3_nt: TGTGCCAGCTCACCTGGAGGTATGACGGCTGAAGCTTTCTTT

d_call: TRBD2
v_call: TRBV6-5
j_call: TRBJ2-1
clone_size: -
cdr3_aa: CASSFRGLAGDEQFF
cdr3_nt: TGTGCCAGCAGTTTCCGAGGACTAGCGGGGGACGAGCAGTTCTTC

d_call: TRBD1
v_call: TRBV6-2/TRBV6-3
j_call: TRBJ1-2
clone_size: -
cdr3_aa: CASSRISGTENYGYTF
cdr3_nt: TGTGCCAGCAGTCGAATTTCCGGGACAGAGAACTATGGCTACACCTTC

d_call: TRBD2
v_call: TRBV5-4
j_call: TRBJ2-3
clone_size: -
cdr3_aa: CASSFGGGASTDTQYF
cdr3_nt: TGTGCCAGCAGCTTCGGCGGGGGGGCCAGCACAGATACGCAGTATTTT

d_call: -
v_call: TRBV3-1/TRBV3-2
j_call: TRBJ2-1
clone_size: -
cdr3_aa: CASSRGFSYNEQFF
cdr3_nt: TGTGCCAGCAGCCGAGGATTCTCCTACAATGAGCAGTTCTTC

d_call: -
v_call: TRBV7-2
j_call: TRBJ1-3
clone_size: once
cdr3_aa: CASSTEGGNTIYF
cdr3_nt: TGTGCCAGCAGCACGGAGGGTGGAAACACCATATATTTT

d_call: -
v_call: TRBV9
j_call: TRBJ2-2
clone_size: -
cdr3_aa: CASSAVHNTGELFF
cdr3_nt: TGTGCCAGCAGCGCCGTACATAACACCGGGGAGCTGTTTTTT

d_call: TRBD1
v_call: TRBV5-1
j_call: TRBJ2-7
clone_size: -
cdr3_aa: CASSLSGQVSYEQYF
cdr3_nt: TGCGCCAGCAGCTTGTCGGGACAGGTATCCTACGAGCAGTACTTC

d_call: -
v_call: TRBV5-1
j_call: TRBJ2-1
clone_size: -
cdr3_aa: CASEEVPSSYNEQFF
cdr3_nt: TGCGCCAGCGAAGAAGTCCCCAGCTCCTACAATGAGCAGTTCTTC

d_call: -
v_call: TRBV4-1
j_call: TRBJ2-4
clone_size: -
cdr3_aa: CASSQDIASIGRKNIQYF
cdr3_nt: TGCGCCAGCAGCCAAGATATTGCTAGCATTGGTAGAAAAAACATTCAGTACTTC

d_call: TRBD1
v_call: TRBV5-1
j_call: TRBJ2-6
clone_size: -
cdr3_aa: CASSQSTGLLLSGANVLTF
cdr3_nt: TGCGCCAGCAGCCAATCGACAGGGCTACTCCTCTCTGGGGCCAACGTCCTGACTTTC

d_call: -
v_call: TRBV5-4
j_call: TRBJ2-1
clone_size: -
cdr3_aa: CASSLEDRGEQFF
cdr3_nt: TGTGCCAGCAGCTTGGAGGATAGGGGTGAGCAGTTCTTC

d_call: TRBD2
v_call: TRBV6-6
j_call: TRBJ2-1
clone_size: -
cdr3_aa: CASSLAGSNPNNEQFF
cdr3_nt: TGTGCCAGCAGTCTAGCGGGGAGCAATCCCAACAATGAGCAGTTCTTC

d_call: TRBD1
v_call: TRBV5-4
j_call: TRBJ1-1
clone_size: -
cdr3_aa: CASSRDSHTEAFF
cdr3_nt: TGTGCCAGCAGCCGGGACAGCCACACTGAAGCTTTCTTT

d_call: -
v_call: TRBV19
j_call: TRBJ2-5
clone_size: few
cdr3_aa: CASSISSVVRETQYF
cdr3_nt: TGTGCCAGTAGTATCTCATCCGTAGTACGGGAGACCCAGTACTTC

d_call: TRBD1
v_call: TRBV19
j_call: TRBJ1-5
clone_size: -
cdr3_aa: CASSIVKGANQPQHF
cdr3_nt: TGTGCCAGTAGTATAGTGAAGGGGGCGAATCAGCCCCAGCATTTT

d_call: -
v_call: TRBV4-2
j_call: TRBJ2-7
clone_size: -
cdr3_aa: CASSPTSSGDYEQYF
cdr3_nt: TGTGCCAGCAGCCCAACCAGCTCGGGGGACTACGAGCAGTACTTC

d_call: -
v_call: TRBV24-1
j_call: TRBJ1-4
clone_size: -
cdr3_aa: CATSDQGGGREKLFF
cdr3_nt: TGTGCCACCAGTGACCAAGGCGGGGGACGGGAAAAACTGTTTTTT

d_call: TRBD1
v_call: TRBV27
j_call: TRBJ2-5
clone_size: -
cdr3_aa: CASKGTGWESETQYF
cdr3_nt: TGTGCCAGCAAGGGGACAGGGTGGGAGTCGGAGACCCAGTACTTC

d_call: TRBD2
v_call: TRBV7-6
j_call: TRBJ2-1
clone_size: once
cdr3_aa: CASSLGGGGGIYNEQFF
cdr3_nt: TGTGCCAGCAGCTTAGGAGGCGGCGGGGGTATTTACAATGAGCAGTTCTTC

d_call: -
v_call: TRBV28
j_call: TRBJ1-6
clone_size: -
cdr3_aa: CASRRGRGSYNSPLHF
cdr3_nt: TGTGCCAGCAGGCGGGGCCGGGGCAGCTATAATTCACCCCTCCACTTT

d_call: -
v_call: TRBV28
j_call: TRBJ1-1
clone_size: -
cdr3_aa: CVTGGRTEAFF
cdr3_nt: TGTGTTACGGGGGGACGCACCGAAGCTTTCTTT

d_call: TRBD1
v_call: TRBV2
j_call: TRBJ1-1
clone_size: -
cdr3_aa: CASREGTGGSGTEAFF
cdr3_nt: TGTGCCAGCAGGGAGGGTACAGGGGGTAGTGGTACTGAAGCTTTCTTT

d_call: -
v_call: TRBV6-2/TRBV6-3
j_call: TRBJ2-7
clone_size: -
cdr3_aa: CASSPLREGEQYF
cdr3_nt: TGTGCCAGCAGCCCCCTCCGGGAAGGCGAGCAGTACTTC

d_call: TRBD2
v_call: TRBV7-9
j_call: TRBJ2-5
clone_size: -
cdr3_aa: CASSTGGRPIKGRETQYF
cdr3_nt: TGTGCCAGCAGCACGGGGGGGAGGCCGATCAAAGGTCGGGAGACCCAGTACTTC

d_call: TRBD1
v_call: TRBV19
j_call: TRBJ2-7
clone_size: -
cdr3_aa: CASSVRQGSKDEQYF
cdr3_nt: TGTGCCAGTAGTGTACGACAGGGTTCCAAGGACGAGCAGTACTTC

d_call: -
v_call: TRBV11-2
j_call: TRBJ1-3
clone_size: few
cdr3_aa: CASSLGFHGDTIYF
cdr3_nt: TGTGCCAGCAGCTTAGGATTCCACGGGGACACCATATATTTT